The 13 T cell receptor beta chains presented below share a single source sample, sequenced in a study of T cell changes during pregnancy in multiple sclerosis (dated by TCRdb to the late 2010s). Library preparation was by the immunoSEQ multiplex PCR assay. Sourced from immuneACCESS, this table was stored by TCRdb with only in-frame sequences that have V and J called. A share of the clones is absent; for the studies checked, an unresolved V gene accounts for under half, and the remainder has no known explanation. The sample contains roughly 41,000 clones, around nine tenths of them found a single time. The ten largest clones capture 6% to 7.5% of the sample. The sample here was CD8+ T cells from peripheral blood mononuclear cells, taken in the third trimester of pregnancy. These receptor sequences come from a female donor with multiple sclerosis, enrolled in a pregnancy study.

This chain uses TRBV4-1 with TRBJ1-5; D unclear. The CDR3 extends over 16 amino acids. Per germline, CDR1 MGHRA and CDR2 YSYEKL. The V and J ends lost 5 bases and 4 bases respectively, with 18 bases between them. The CDR3 spells CASSGRGGSYNQPQHF. In nucleotides, the CDR3 is TGCGCCAGCAGCGGGCGGGGAGGGAGCTATAATCAGCCCCAGCATTTT.

The rearrangement links TRBV9 to TRBJ2-7; 10 bases align to TRBD2. Germline V lookup: CDR1 SGDLS, CDR2 YYNGEE. With V trimmed by 7 bases and J by 0 bases, 7 bases remained unmatched. The length of the CDR3 is 15 residues. The CDR3 DNA reads as TGTGCCAGCGAATATGGACTAGCGGCCTCCTACGAGCAGTACTTC. Amino acids: CASEYGLAASYEQYF.

This chain joins TRBV2 and TRBJ2-7; 7 positions agree with TRBD1. The V and J ends lost 2 bases and 3 bases, in that order; junction bases with no gene match: 4. The CDR3 has 14 residues. Per germline, CDR1 SNHLY and CDR2 FYNNEI. The CDR3 sequence: CASSEPGDSYEQYF. In DNA, the CDR3 is TGTGCCAGCAGTGAACCAGGGGACAGCTACGAGCAGTACTTC.

J is TRBJ1-1 and V is TRBV20-1; no clear D gene. Trimming left V 3 bases short and J 11 bases short, with 13 bases between. In germline, CDR1 is DFQATT, CDR2 SNEGSKA (reference sequence). The CDR3 covers 11 residues. Written as DNA, the CDR3 is TGCAGTGCTAGGTCGGGGAGGGAGGCTTTCTTT. Residues: CSARSGREAFF.

This chain links TRBV7-6 with TRBJ2-7, with D possibly being TRBD1 (5 bases). Trimming left V 5 bases short and J 2 bases short, with 10 bases between. The CDR3 spans 13 residues. From germline, CDR1 is SGHVS and CDR2 FNYEAQ. Here the CDR3 reads CASSVGHTYEQYF. CDR3 nucleotides: TGTGCCAGCAGCGTCGGACACACCTACGAGCAGTACTTC.

This clone was seen many times. The rearrangement uses TRBV28 and TRBJ1-4, with D tentatively TRBD1 (6 bases). The V and J ends lost 5 bases and 3 bases respectively, with 19 bases between them. The CDR3 consists of 17 residues. Germline assignment: CDR1 MDHEN and CDR2 SYDVKM. The CDR3 sequence: CASSPVLGAPANEKLFF. CDR3 coding DNA: TGTGCCAGCAGTCCCGTTTTGGGGGCGCCGGCTAATGAAAAACTGTTTTTT.

The V and J genes are TRBV7-6 and TRBJ1-3; 7 nucleotides align to TRBD1. CDR3 length: 15 amino acids. V was pared by 5 bases and J by 1 base, with 5 bases of the junction left unmatched. Germline CDR1 and CDR2: SGHVS and FNYEAQ. The CDR3 reads CASSTGQHSGNTIYF. The CDR3 nucleotides are TGTGCCAGCAGCACGGGACAGCATTCTGGAAACACCATATATTTT.

The chain uses TRBV11-2 and TRBJ1-2, with a weak D call TRBD1 (5 bases). This CDR3 contains 13 residues. Germline CDR1 SGHAT, CDR2 FQNNGV. Trimming left V 1 base short and J 6 bases short, with 9 bases between. CDR3 residues: CASSLGQLHGYTF. CDR3 DNA: TGTGCCAGCAGCTTAGGACAGCTCCATGGCTACACCTTC.

The chain couples TRBV6-5 to TRBJ2-7, with 8 bases lining up with TRBD1. The CDR3 is made up of 15 amino acids. After removal of 5 bases from V and 2 bases from J, the junction contained 8 bases not matched to a gene. Germline CDR1 reads MNHEY; CDR2 reads SVGAGI. For the CDR3, the DNA is TGTGCCAGCAGTCAGGGACAGGTTGGTACCTACGAGCAGTACTTC. Residues: CASSQGQVGTYEQYF.

V usage is TRBV9 and J usage is TRBJ1-1, with a tentative D call TRBD1 (5 bases). Trimming took 3 bases from V and 3 from J, leaving 9 bases between them. The CDR3 loop spans 13 amino acids. CDR1 and CDR2 (germline): SGDLS, YYNGEE. The CDR3 DNA is TGTGCCAGCAGCGCAACGACAGACACTGAAGCTTTCTTT. Translating it yields CASSATTDTEAFF.

Only a few counts were recorded for this clone. This sequence joins TRBV7-6 and TRBJ2-7; D perhaps matches TRBD1 (5 bases). CDR3 length: 16 amino acids. Trimming removed 0 bases at V and 2 bases at J, with 14 bases between. Germline loops: CDR1 SGHVS, CDR2 FNYEAQ. For the CDR3, the DNA is TGTGCCAGCAGCTTAGCGACAGCGCACGTCCCCTACGAGCAGTACTTC. The encoded protein is CASSLATAHVPYEQYF.

Regarding this clone: Additional DNA sequences in this sample encode the identical CDR3. V gene TRBV6-5 combines with J gene TRBJ2-7; 10 positions match TRBD1. Germline CDR1 reads MNHEY; CDR2 reads SVGAGI. The V segment lost 0 bases and the J segment 4 bases; nucleotides outside the gene matches: 0. CDR3 length: 14 residues. As DNA, the CDR3 is TGTGCCAGCAGTTACTCGGACAGGGGGTACGAGCAGTACTTC. This codes for CASSYSDRGYEQYF.

The V and J genes are TRBV9 and TRBJ2-1; 13 bases are a match to TRBD2. The V gene's germline CDR1 is SGDLS and CDR2 YYNGEE. The junction had 7 bases not matched to a gene; V was cut back by 2 bases and J by 5 bases. The CDR3 loop spans 17 amino acids. The CDR3, as DNA: TGTGCCAGCAGCGTTAGCAGACTAGCGGGGGGACACAATGAGCAGTTCTTC. Protein: CASSVSRLAGGHNEQFF.